A selection of T cell receptor beta chains follows, all from one sample in a study of type 1 regulatory T cells. These receptors lack a known antigen. MiXCR, applied by TCRdb to the reads, yields one record per CDR3 protein. The table shows some 20,000 distinct CDR3 sequences, with roughly half occurring only once. The source material was cultured T cells, either the whole culture or a sorted T cell fraction (not recorded which). The receptors shown here come from a human donor in good health. Both conserved end residues are trimmed from each CDR3.

V	J	CDR3
TRBV10-3	TRBJ2-5	AISESNAGRAQY
TRBV6-6	TRBJ1-3	ASSPDSLSGNTIY
TRBV4-1	TRBJ1-4	ASSQGLMGEKLF
TRBV12-3/TRBV12-4	TRBJ1-2	ASRRQVDYGYT
TRBV6-5	TRBJ2-6	ASSLGGRSSGANVLT
TRBV19	TRBJ2-2	ASSPRVAGSTGELF
TRBV11-2	TRBJ2-1	ASSLSDEQF
TRBV3-1	TRBJ2-2	ASSPFAGELF
TRBV6-6	TRBJ2-1	ASSSSAYYNEQF
TRBV12-3/TRBV12-4	TRBJ2-1	ASSLVAWESSYNEQF
TRBV5-5	TRBJ2-1	ASSLRGPDNEQF
TRBV11-1	TRBJ2-2	ASSLRFTGELF
TRBV5-1	TRBJ1-1	ASSTGQGETEAF
TRBV20-1	TRBJ2-1	SARGGSGTRYNEQF
TRBV19	TRBJ2-7	ASSIVSSYEQY
TRBV12-3/TRBV12-4	TRBJ2-1	ASSLNRVGMEQF
TRBV11-2	TRBJ1-6	ASSLDTALNSLH
TRBV7-6	TRBJ1-6	ASSPIPATSNSPLH
TRBV6-1	TRBJ1-1	ASSNMGNTEAF
TRBV6-5	TRBJ1-1	ASRYRGAVTEAF
TRBV18	TRBJ1-2	ASSPLPGYYGYT
TRBV7-8	TRBJ2-7	ASSSSGGPLTEQY
TRBV18	TRBJ2-1	ASSLRRLPNNEQF
TRBV20-1	TRBJ1-3	SAPVGLEEGVGNTIY
TRBV10-3	TRBJ1-2	ASKTGQGYGYT
TRBV12-3/TRBV12-4	TRBJ1-2	ASSRRQVGYGYT
TRBV24-1	TRBJ2-5	ATSDLGSGQETQY
TRBV9	TRBJ2-2	ASSVVGGRITGELF
TRBV6-2/TRBV6-3	TRBJ1-6	ASSPHGGATDSPLH
TRBV10-3	TRBJ2-5	AISSGLQETQY
TRBV19	TRBJ2-1	ASSIDLGRRIYNEQF
TRBV7-3	TRBJ2-2	ASSKSGTSLPGELF
TRBV3-1	TRBJ2-3	ASSQEGSTWDTQY
TRBV27	TRBJ1-5	ASSLTRHQPQH
TRBV10-3	TRBJ2-5	ATVSAGGQETQY
TRBV7-8	TRBJ1-5	ASSLTAYSNQPQH
TRBV2	TRBJ2-7	ASSGSGYEQY
TRBV12-3/TRBV12-4	TRBJ2-1	ASSSPGSSYNEQF
TRBV7-9	TRBJ1-1	ASSSPDRTNTEAF
TRBV27	TRBJ1-4	ASSFQGPGGEKLF
TRBV12-3/TRBV12-4	TRBJ1-2	ASSDRSNYGYT
TRBV15	TRBJ2-3	ATSRGTVTDTQY
TRBV5-1	TRBJ1-2	ASSRGTDNYGYT